This is a list of T cell receptor beta chains from one sample in a study of blood T cell repertoires in COVID-19. Clones were read by immunoSEQ multiplex PCR, and TCRdb kept only the in-frame ones, dropping some. Found here are around 29,000 clones, roughly nine tenths of them singletons; the top ten hold about 13%. The material sequenced was peripheral blood. All receptors derive from a man aged 65-85 years with active COVID-19. CDR3s include the opening cysteine and the closing phenylalanine or tryptophan. Each record gives: CDR3 length, J gene, clone size, V gene, D gene, CDR3 protein, CDR3 DNA. The D gene is left open where the match is weak. The size of a clone is reported for some rows only, either as once, few or many, or as a class for expanded clones.

cdr3_length: 13; j_call: TRBJ1-2; clone_size: -; v_call: TRBV7-2; d_call: -; cdr3_aa: CASSLPGAYGYTF; cdr3_nt: TGTGCCAGCAGCCTCCCCGGTGCCTATGGCTACACCTTC
cdr3_length: 16; j_call: TRBJ2-5; clone_size: once; v_call: TRBV3-1/TRBV3-2; d_call: TRBD2; cdr3_aa: CASSQWGGGPEETQYF; cdr3_nt: TGTGCCAGCAGCCAATGGGGGGGAGGGCCGGAGGAGACCCAGTACTTC
cdr3_length: 18; j_call: TRBJ2-6; clone_size: -; v_call: TRBV9; d_call: TRBD2; cdr3_aa: CASSVVSGSFTGANVLTF; cdr3_nt: TGTGCCAGCAGCGTAGTTAGCGGGAGTTTCACTGGGGCCAACGTCCTGACTTTC
cdr3_length: 13; j_call: TRBJ2-7; clone_size: -; v_call: TRBV6-5; d_call: TRBD2; cdr3_aa: CASSGRAGREQYF; cdr3_nt: TGTGCCAGCAGCGGGAGGGCCGGGAGGGAGCAGTACTTC
cdr3_length: 13; j_call: TRBJ1-1; clone_size: -; v_call: TRBV6-6; d_call: -; cdr3_aa: CASSYAVNTEAFF; cdr3_nt: TGTGCCAGCAGTTACGCGGTGAACACTGAAGCTTTCTTT
cdr3_length: 14; j_call: TRBJ1-4; clone_size: -; v_call: TRBV30; d_call: -; cdr3_aa: CAWSVTTTNEKLFF; cdr3_nt: TGTGCCTGGAGTGTGACAACAACTAATGAAAAACTGTTTTTT
cdr3_length: 13; j_call: TRBJ2-7; clone_size: -; v_call: TRBV2; d_call: -; cdr3_aa: CASRGRMDYEQYF; cdr3_nt: TGTGCCAGCAGGGGGAGAATGGATTACGAGCAGTACTTC
cdr3_length: 15; j_call: TRBJ2-7; clone_size: -; v_call: TRBV7-2; d_call: TRBD2; cdr3_aa: CASSLTGTRAYEQYF; cdr3_nt: TGTGCCAGCAGCTTAACCGGGACTAGAGCCTACGAGCAGTACTTC
cdr3_length: 15; j_call: TRBJ1-5; clone_size: -; v_call: TRBV10-3; d_call: TRBD1; cdr3_aa: CAISSGQGDNQPQHF; cdr3_nt: TGTGCCATCAGTTCGGGACAGGGAGACAATCAGCCCCAGCATTTT
cdr3_length: 15; j_call: TRBJ1-1; clone_size: -; v_call: TRBV7-9; d_call: -; cdr3_aa: CASSYTRVGNTEAFF; cdr3_nt: TGTGCCAGCAGTTATACCAGGGTGGGGAACACTGAAGCTTTCTTT
cdr3_length: 15; j_call: TRBJ2-5; clone_size: -; v_call: TRBV29-1; d_call: TRBD1; cdr3_aa: CSVKNPGQGGETQYF; cdr3_nt: TGCAGCGTTAAAAATCCGGGACAGGGCGGAGAGACCCAGTACTTC
cdr3_length: 19; j_call: TRBJ1-3; clone_size: -; v_call: TRBV7-2; d_call: TRBD1; cdr3_aa: CASSSSGGGQGYSGNTIYF; cdr3_nt: TGTGCCAGCAGCTCATCCGGGGGAGGACAGGGGTACTCTGGAAACACCATATATTTT
cdr3_length: 17; j_call: TRBJ1-5; clone_size: once; v_call: TRBV5-1; d_call: TRBD1; cdr3_aa: CASSPGGGTGGVQPQHF; cdr3_nt: TGCGCCAGCAGCCCGGGGGGCGGGACAGGGGGCGTACAGCCCCAGCATTTT
cdr3_length: 14; j_call: TRBJ2-7; clone_size: -; v_call: TRBV2; d_call: -; cdr3_aa: CASSVWPSSYEQYF; cdr3_nt: TGTGCCAGCAGTGTATGGCCCAGCTCCTACGAGCAGTACTTC
cdr3_length: 14; j_call: TRBJ2-2; clone_size: few; v_call: TRBV7-2; d_call: -; cdr3_aa: CASSFNWNTGELFF; cdr3_nt: TGTGCCAGCAGCTTTAACTGGAACACCGGGGAGCTGTTTTTT
cdr3_length: 14; j_call: TRBJ2-7; clone_size: -; v_call: TRBV27; d_call: TRBD2; cdr3_aa: CAAARLAGPYEQYF; cdr3_nt: TGTGCCGCCGCTAGACTAGCGGGCCCCTACGAGCAGTACTTC
cdr3_length: 14; j_call: TRBJ2-5; clone_size: -; v_call: TRBV25-1; d_call: -; cdr3_aa: CASSELGAPETQYF; cdr3_nt: TGTGCCAGCAGTGAATTAGGAGCTCCCGAGACCCAGTACTTC
cdr3_length: 13; j_call: TRBJ1-2; clone_size: once; v_call: TRBV4-3; d_call: TRBD1; cdr3_aa: CASSQAQGAGYTF; cdr3_nt: TGCGCCAGCAGCCAAGCCCAGGGGGCTGGCTACACCTTC
cdr3_length: 14; j_call: TRBJ2-7; clone_size: -; v_call: TRBV11-2; d_call: TRBD2; cdr3_aa: CASSFRREAHEQYF; cdr3_nt: TGTGCCAGCAGCTTCCGTCGGGAGGCCCACGAGCAGTACTTC
cdr3_length: 14; j_call: TRBJ2-7; clone_size: -; v_call: TRBV5-8; d_call: -; cdr3_aa: CASSLVSPSGEQYF; cdr3_nt: TGTGCCAGCAGCTTGGTGTCCCCCTCCGGGGAGCAGTACTTC
cdr3_length: 15; j_call: TRBJ2-1; clone_size: -; v_call: TRBV24-1; d_call: -; cdr3_aa: CATSDSGASYNEQFF; cdr3_nt: TGTGCCACCAGTGATTCGGGAGCCTCCTACAATGAGCAGTTCTTC
cdr3_length: 14; j_call: TRBJ1-1; clone_size: -; v_call: TRBV6-5; d_call: -; cdr3_aa: CASYSIRHTTEAFF; cdr3_nt: TGTGCCAGCTATTCTATTCGACACACCACTGAAGCTTTCTTT
cdr3_length: 15; j_call: TRBJ1-1; clone_size: -; v_call: TRBV6-6; d_call: -; cdr3_aa: CASRPLGQMNTEAFF; cdr3_nt: TGTGCCAGCAGGCCACTCGGACAGATGAACACTGAAGCTTTCTTT
cdr3_length: 13; j_call: TRBJ1-3; clone_size: -; v_call: TRBV29-1; d_call: -; cdr3_aa: CSVGAGVGNTIYF; cdr3_nt: TGCAGCGTTGGGGCAGGGGTCGGAAACACCATATATTTT
cdr3_length: 13; j_call: TRBJ2-1; clone_size: -; v_call: TRBV7-2; d_call: TRBD2; cdr3_aa: CASSAGLAGVQFF; cdr3_nt: TGTGCCAGCAGCGCGGGACTAGCGGGAGTTCAGTTCTTC
cdr3_length: 15; j_call: TRBJ2-7; clone_size: few; v_call: TRBV6-2/TRBV6-3; d_call: TRBD2; cdr3_aa: CASSYPGPGRYEQYF; cdr3_nt: TGTGCCAGCAGTTACCCGGGGCCCGGGAGGTACGAGCAGTACTTC
cdr3_length: 15; j_call: TRBJ2-2; clone_size: -; v_call: TRBV4-1; d_call: -; cdr3_aa: CASSQGADVVGELFF; cdr3_nt: TGCGCCAGCAGCCAAGGGGCCGACGTTGTCGGGGAGCTGTTTTTT
cdr3_length: 15; j_call: TRBJ1-3; clone_size: -; v_call: TRBV27; d_call: TRBD1; cdr3_aa: CASSWTGGSGNTIYF; cdr3_nt: TGTGCCAGCAGTTGGACAGGGGGCTCTGGAAACACCATATATTTT
cdr3_length: 15; j_call: TRBJ2-3; clone_size: -; v_call: TRBV5-6; d_call: TRBD2; cdr3_aa: CASSMGLAVTDTQYF; cdr3_nt: TGTGCCAGCAGCATGGGACTAGCGGTTACAGATACGCAGTATTTT
cdr3_length: 15; j_call: TRBJ2-7; clone_size: -; v_call: TRBV15; d_call: -; cdr3_aa: CATSRDMQNDYEQYF; cdr3_nt: TGTGCCACCAGCAGAGATATGCAGAATGACTACGAGCAGTACTTC
cdr3_length: 13; j_call: TRBJ2-7; clone_size: once; v_call: TRBV5-6; d_call: -; cdr3_aa: CASSLTVTYEQYF; cdr3_nt: TGTGCCAGCAGCTTGACAGTGACCTACGAGCAGTACTTC
cdr3_length: 15; j_call: TRBJ1-4; clone_size: -; v_call: TRBV7-2; d_call: TRBD1; cdr3_aa: CASSLNRGGNEKLFF; cdr3_nt: TGTGCCAGCAGTTTAAACAGGGGCGGTAATGAAAAACTGTTTTTT
cdr3_length: 12; j_call: TRBJ2-1; clone_size: -; v_call: TRBV6-2/TRBV6-3; d_call: -; cdr3_aa: CASSHQYREQFF; cdr3_nt: TGTGCCAGCAGCCACCAATACCGGGAGCAGTTCTTC
cdr3_length: 16; j_call: TRBJ2-3; clone_size: few; v_call: TRBV9; d_call: TRBD1; cdr3_aa: CASSSRPGQLPDTQYF; cdr3_nt: TGTGCCAGCAGCTCCCGGCCGGGACAGCTTCCAGATACGCAGTATTTT
cdr3_length: 17; j_call: TRBJ2-2; clone_size: -; v_call: TRBV9; d_call: -; cdr3_aa: CASSVESPGFNTGELFF; cdr3_nt: TGTGCCAGCAGCGTAGAGAGCCCGGGATTTAACACCGGGGAGCTGTTTTTT
cdr3_length: 15; j_call: TRBJ2-1; clone_size: -; v_call: TRBV5-4; d_call: -; cdr3_aa: CASSLRTGNYNEQFF; cdr3_nt: TGTGCCAGCAGCTTGAGAACAGGGAACTACAATGAGCAGTTCTTC
cdr3_length: 14; j_call: TRBJ2-1; clone_size: -; v_call: TRBV7-3; d_call: -; cdr3_aa: CASSLSGNSNEQFF; cdr3_nt: TGTGCCAGCAGCTTATCCGGGAACAGTAATGAGCAGTTCTTC
cdr3_length: 14; j_call: TRBJ1-5; clone_size: few; v_call: TRBV18; d_call: TRBD1; cdr3_aa: CASSPGQGDQPQHF; cdr3_nt: TGTGCCAGCTCACCCGGACAGGGCGATCAGCCCCAGCATTTT
cdr3_length: 14; j_call: TRBJ1-1; clone_size: -; v_call: TRBV7-2; d_call: -; cdr3_aa: CASSLAQQNTEAFF; cdr3_nt: TGTGCCAGCAGCTTAGCACAACAGAACACTGAAGCTTTCTTT
cdr3_length: 14; j_call: TRBJ1-5; clone_size: -; v_call: TRBV19; d_call: TRBD1; cdr3_aa: CASSPRDSYSPQHF; cdr3_nt: TGTGCCAGTAGTCCCAGGGACAGCTATTCGCCCCAGCATTTT
cdr3_length: 13; j_call: TRBJ2-3; clone_size: -; v_call: TRBV29-1; d_call: TRBD2; cdr3_aa: CSVDSGRTYTQYF; cdr3_nt: TGCAGCGTTGACAGCGGGAGGACCTATACGCAGTATTTT
cdr3_length: 13; j_call: TRBJ1-1; clone_size: -; v_call: TRBV4-3; d_call: -; cdr3_aa: CASGRTANTEAFF; cdr3_nt: TGCGCCAGCGGACGGACAGCCAACACTGAAGCTTTCTTT
cdr3_length: 14; j_call: TRBJ2-5; clone_size: -; v_call: TRBV10-3; d_call: -; cdr3_aa: CAISESGGQETQYF; cdr3_nt: TGTGCCATCAGTGAGTCTGGAGGGCAAGAGACCCAGTACTTC
cdr3_length: 14; j_call: TRBJ1-5; clone_size: -; v_call: TRBV6-2/TRBV6-3; d_call: -; cdr3_aa: CASSRRGDNQPQHF; cdr3_nt: TGTGCCAGCAGTAGGAGGGGAGACAATCAGCCCCAGCATTTT
cdr3_length: 14; j_call: TRBJ2-3; clone_size: -; v_call: TRBV3-1/TRBV3-2; d_call: -; cdr3_aa: CASSQDRGPNTQYF; cdr3_nt: TGTGCCAGCAGCCAAGATCGAGGGCCTAATACGCAGTATTTT
cdr3_length: 15; j_call: TRBJ2-7; clone_size: -; v_call: TRBV24-1; d_call: TRBD2; cdr3_aa: CATSDWASGSSEQYF; cdr3_nt: TGTGCCACCAGTGATTGGGCTAGCGGGAGTAGCGAGCAGTACTTC
cdr3_length: 12; j_call: TRBJ2-3; clone_size: -; v_call: TRBV14; d_call: -; cdr3_aa: CASSPSSYTQYF; cdr3_nt: TGTGCCAGCAGCCCTTCTAGCTATACGCAGTATTTT
cdr3_length: 18; j_call: TRBJ2-5; clone_size: -; v_call: TRBV6-4; d_call: TRBD2; cdr3_aa: CASSDSRLAGKGEETQYF; cdr3_nt: TGTGCCAGCAGTGACTCGAGACTAGCGGGAAAGGGAGAAGAGACCCAGTACTTC
cdr3_length: 16; j_call: TRBJ2-3; clone_size: -; v_call: TRBV5-1; d_call: TRBD1; cdr3_aa: CASSLVGRGTTDTQYF; cdr3_nt: TGCGCCAGCAGCTTGGTTGGCAGGGGGACCACAGATACGCAGTATTTT
cdr3_length: 14; j_call: TRBJ1-1; clone_size: -; v_call: TRBV29-1; d_call: TRBD1; cdr3_aa: CSVARTGMNTEAFF; cdr3_nt: TGCAGCGTTGCTCGGACAGGGATGAACACTGAAGCTTTCTTT
cdr3_length: 13; j_call: TRBJ2-1; clone_size: -; v_call: TRBV12-3/TRBV12-4; d_call: -; cdr3_aa: CASSLGARNEQFF; cdr3_nt: TGTGCCAGCAGTTTGGGGGCTCGCAATGAGCAGTTCTTC
cdr3_length: 14; j_call: TRBJ1-1; clone_size: -; v_call: TRBV27; d_call: -; cdr3_aa: CASSLSVGRTEAFF; cdr3_nt: TGTGCCAGCAGTTTATCGGTTGGGCGCACTGAAGCTTTCTTT